Each of the 23 T cell receptor beta chains below was sequenced from the same sample in a study of T cells in Graves' hyperthyroidism and ophthalmopathy. Using RNA transcripts as the source, TCR beta CDR3 regions were amplified. With the HTBI primer set, the TCR CDR3 went through a first round of RT-PCR. In TCRdb, the multiplex PCR reads were re-called with MiXCR into one record per CDR3 protein. The sample consists of 200,000 to 250,000 distinct CDR3 sequences, 17% of them appearing once. Sequencing used blood. Receptor source: a woman aged 45-60 years with Graves' hyperthyroidism.

As to this clonotype: Given a much more abundant clone one base away, this may be a read error. The J gene is TRBJ1-1, the V gene TRBV6-1; maybe TRBD1 (5 bases). The V and J ends lost 8 bases and 3 bases respectively, with 19 bases between them. CDR3 length equals 15 residues. Germline values: CDR1 MNHNS, CDR2 SASEGT. The CDR3 nucleotides are TGTGCCAGCTCACGATTGGGGGTCGGGGACACTGAAGCTTTCTTT. It yields the protein CASSRLGVGDTEAFF.

This clonotype was detected many times. The rearrangement links TRBV12-5 to TRBJ2-1; a possible D gene is TRBD2 (5 bases). The germline gives CDR1 LGHNT, CDR2 FRNRAP. The CDR3 spans 16 residues. Trimming removed 0 bases from V and 0 bases from J, with 9 bases in between. The CDR3 DNA is TGTGCTAGTGGTTTGGTACTCAGCGGCTCCTACAATGAGCAGTTCTTC. It is translated as CASGLVLSGSYNEQFF.

The CDR3 loop is CASSFWSTEAFF. CDR3 sequence (DNA): TGTGCCAGCAGTTTCTGGAGCACTGAAGCTTTCTTT. This chain uses TRBV28 with TRBJ1-1; D ambiguous. V was trimmed by 3 bases and J by 4 bases, leaving 6 bases between them. Germline V gene sequence: CDR1 MDHEN, CDR2 SYDVKM. The CDR3 contains 12 residues.

The CDR3 bases are TGTGCCAGCAGCTTAAGCGGGAGTTACTACGAGCAGTACTTC. Protein sequence: CASSLSGSYYEQYF. V is TRBV7-2 and J is TRBJ2-7, with TRBD2 identical over 8 bases. This CDR3 region has 14 residues. V lost 2 bases and J lost 3; bases outside the gene matches: 3. Germline CDR1 and CDR2: SGHTA and FQGNSA.

On this clonotype itself: At one end, the junction sequence differs from germline, possibly due to a read error. V gene TRBV7-2 combines with J gene TRBJ2-3; 9 bases align to TRBD1. Germline V gene sequence: CDR1 SGHTA, CDR2 FQGNSA. The CDR3 is 16 amino acids. Here the CDR3 DNA reads TGTGCCAGCAGCTTCCCGGGACAGGGAGCCACAGATACGCGGTATTTT. It codes for CASSFPGQGATDTRYF.

This clonotype was seen ten or more times. The V and J genes are TRBV20-1 and TRBJ2-7; D not certain. CDR1 and CDR2 (germline): DFQATT, SNEGSKA (reference sequence). V was clipped by 0 bases and J by 0 bases, with 9 bases between them. The CDR3 spans 14 residues. The CDR3: CSAREVLGSYEQYF. The CDR3 DNA follows: TGCAGTGCTAGAGAGGTTCTCGGCTCCTACGAGCAGTACTTC.

This clonotype came up many times. V and J are TRBV12-3 or TRBV12-4 and TRBJ1-4; D might be TRBD1 (5 bases). V was clipped by 0 bases and J by 7 bases, with 6 bases between them. The CDR3 runs 13 residues. CDR3 in amino acids: CASSLAGVEKLFF. CDR3 nucleotides: TGTGCCAGCAGTTTAGCGGGGGTTGAAAAACTGTTTTTT.

The table lists this clonotype with many counts. The chain carries TRBV27 and TRBJ2-1; perhaps TRBD2 as D (6 bases). There are 17 residues in the CDR3. Germline CDR1 MNHEY, CDR2 SMNVEV (reference sequence). V was shortened by 2 bases and J by 6 bases, with 20 bases between the two germline ends. Here the CDR3 DNA reads TGTGCCAGCAGTTTAGGGGTCTTCGGCGGGGTGGCCAATGAGCAGTTCTTC. Protein: CASSLGVFGGVANEQFF.

The table lists this clonotype with many counts. The V and J genes are TRBV10-3 and TRBJ2-7; D gene ambiguous. CDR3 length: 11 residues. With 2 bases removed from V and 6 bases from J, the gap between germline ends came to 5 bases. CDR1 and CDR2 from the germline V gene are ENHRY and SYGVKD. CDR3 bases: TGTGCCATCAGTGAGCTTCGCGAGCAGTACTTC. Translating it yields CAISELREQYF.

This chain connects TRBV30 to TRBJ1-5; perhaps TRBD1 as D (6 bases). Deletions cut 1 base from V and 5 bases from J, with 15 bases between. CDR3 length equals 15 residues. Germline V gives CDR1 GTSNPN, CDR2 SVGIG (reference sequence). Here the CDR3 DNA reads TGTGCCTGGAGTGCAAAGACAGGAGTGGATCAGCCCCAGCATTTT. Encoded protein: CAWSAKTGVDQPQHF.

This clonotype was recorded many times. V usage is TRBV5-1 and J usage is TRBJ2-7, with a possible D match to TRBD1 (5 bases). CDR1 SGHRS and CDR2 YFSETQ come from the germline V gene. CDR3 size: 13 residues. Trimming took 0 bases from V and 5 from J, leaving 9 bases between them. The CDR3 spells CASSLVDNNEQYF. The DNA of the CDR3 is TGCGCCAGCAGCTTGGTGGACAACAACGAGCAGTACTTC. Full variable domain (remainder filled in from reference TRBV5-1 and TRBJ2-7): KAGVTQTPRYLIKTRGQQVTLSCSPISGHRSVSWYQQTPGQGLQFLFEYFSETQRNKGNFPGRFSGRQFSNSRSEMNVSTLELGDSALYLCASSLVDNNEQYFGPGTRLTVT.

This clonotype occurred many times. CDR3 region: CASSAGVGLTNTEAFF. CDR3 nucleotide sequence: TGTGCCAGCAGCGCGGGGGTGGGACTGACCAACACTGAAGCTTTCTTT. The V call is TRBV9, the J call TRBJ1-1, with D possibly matching TRBD1 (5 bases). This CDR3 has 16 residues. Germline CDR1 and CDR2: SGDLS and YYNGEE. The V gene lost 3 bases and the J gene lost 2 bases, with 17 bases spanning the gap.

This clonotype was counted ten times or more. The V and J genes are TRBV5-8 and TRBJ2-5; 11 nucleotides line up with TRBD1. Germline V gene data show CDR1 as SGHTS and CDR2 as YDEGEE. The length of the CDR3 is 15 residues. V trimming: 4 bases; J trimming: 5 bases; junction bases outside the gene matches: 7. The CDR3 nucleotides are TGTGCCAGCAGCCACGGGACAGGGGGTCCGGAGACCCAGTACTTC. This gives the protein CASSHGTGGPETQYF.

This clonotype has just a few counts. The gene calls are TRBV11-2 and TRBJ1-2, with D maybe TRBD1 (5 bases). Trimming cost V 5 bases and J 6 bases, with 16 bases left between them. Germline values: CDR1 SGHAT, CDR2 FQNNGV. This CDR3 has 14 amino acids. CDR3 sequence: CASSPGRMVNGYTF. In DNA, the CDR3 is TGTGCCAGCAGCCCGGGGCGGATGGTGAATGGCTACACCTTC.

This clonotype was counted ten times or more. The chain uses TRBV28 and TRBJ1-2; D is undetermined. Per germline, CDR1 MDHEN and CDR2 SYDVKM. The CDR3 is 15 residues long. V lost 7 bases to trimming and J lost 0 bases, with 15 bases between them. DNA of the CDR3: TGTGCCAGCACCACCGTGGCGACTGCTAACTATGGCTACACCTTC. It yields the protein CASTTVATANYGYTF.

Concerning this clonotype itself: This may be a read error: a much more frequent sequence differs by one nucleotide. The chain combines TRBV7-3 with TRBJ2-2; D is possibly TRBD1 or TRBD2 (5 bases each). CDR3 length: 15 amino acids. CDR1 and CDR2 (germline): SGHTA, FQGTGA. The CDR3 nucleotides are TGCGCCAGCAGCGAGGGACCGACGAACACCGGGGAGCTGTCTTTT. This translates into CASSEGPTNTGELSF.

The chain couples TRBV12-3 or TRBV12-4 to TRBJ2-1; 9 bases are a match to TRBD1. The CDR3 length is 17 residues. V lost 6 bases, J lost 4 bases, and 13 bases stayed unmatched. CDR3 residues: CASSPGTGLGGYNEQFF. The CDR3 DNA is TGTGCCAGCAGCCCGGGGACAGGGCTCGGGGGATACAATGAGCAGTTCTTC.

This clonotype appeared many times. The chain uses TRBV20-1 and TRBJ2-1; 10 positions agree with TRBD2. Germline CDR1 is DFQATT and CDR2 is SNEGSKA (reference sequence). The CDR3 consists of 15 residues. In DNA form, the CDR3 reads TGCAGCCAAAGAGCCGGGGCTAGCGGGAGAGGTGAGCAGTTCTTC. As protein: CSQRAGASGRGEQFF.

This clonotype has more than one count but fewer than ten. A much larger clone is a single base away; this may be a read error. The V and J genes are TRBV28 and TRBJ1-3; D not resolved. CDR3 length: 14 amino acids. The germline gives CDR1 MDHEN, CDR2 SYDVKM. The CDR3 reads CASSFGYSGDTIYF. The CDR3 DNA reads as TGTGCCAGCTCGTTTGGCTACTCTGGAGACACCATATATTTT. Variable domain in full (rest from reference TRBV28 and TRBJ1-3): DVKVTQSSRYLVKRTGEKVFLECVQDMDHENMFWYRQDPGLGLRLIYFSYDVKMKEKGDIPEGYSVSREKKERFSLILESASTNQTSMYLCASSFGYSGDTIYFGEGSWLTVV.

In its sample, this clonotype was seen many times. The gene calls are TRBV29-1 and TRBJ1-6; TRBD1 agrees at 7 bases. This CDR3 spans 12 amino acids. Germline CDR1 and CDR2: SQVTM and ANQGSEA. CDR3 amino acids: CGIRTGGSPLHF. As DNA, the CDR3 is TGCGGCATTAGGACAGGAGGCTCACCCCTCCACTTT. The whole variable domain, remainder taken from reference TRBV29-1 and TRBJ1-6, is SAVISQKPSRDICQRGTSLTIQCQVDSQVTMMFWYRQQPGQSLTLIATANQGSEATYESGFVIDKFPISRPNLTFSTLTVSNMSPEDSSIYLCGIRTGGSPLHFGNGTRLTVT.

This clonotype has ten or more counts. The V gene is TRBV3-1, the J gene TRBJ2-7; D possibly corresponds to TRBD2 (5 bases). The CDR3 contains 16 residues. The germline V gene encodes CDR1 LGHDT and CDR2 YNNKEL (reference sequence). V was pared by 0 bases and J by 1 base, with 13 bases between. The CDR3 loop is CASSQDSDWGSYEQYF. In DNA, the CDR3 is TGTGCCAGCAGCCAAGATTCGGACTGGGGATCCTACGAGCAGTACTTC.

Concerning this clonotype: Possible read error: a much larger clone is one base away. V usage is TRBV11-2 and J usage is TRBJ2-7, with 7 bases aligning to TRBD2. TRBJ2-1 matches the DNA end more closely, so the J call is doubtful. The germline CDR1 and CDR2 sequences are SGHAT and FQNNGV. The CDR3 spans 14 residues. CDR3 amino acids: CASRSSGNSYEQFF. For the CDR3, the DNA is TGTGCCAGCAGATCTAGCGGCAACTCCTACGAGCAGTTCTTC.

This clonotype was detected many times. This chain links TRBV19 with TRBJ2-3, with 8 positions matching TRBD2. The germline V gene encodes CDR1 LNHDA and CDR2 SQIVND (reference sequence). The CDR3 runs 16 residues. Losses at the gene ends were 6 bases for V and 0 bases for J; bases not matched to a gene: 8. The CDR3 loop reads CASRKSPSGSTDTQYF. As DNA, the CDR3 is TGTGCCAGTAGGAAAAGTCCTAGCGGGAGCACAGATACGCAGTATTTT. Complete variable domain (other parts from reference TRBV19 and TRBJ2-3): DGGITQSPKYLFRKEGQNVTLSCEQNLNHDAMYWYRQDPGQGLRLIYYSQIVNDFQKGDIAEGYSVSREKKESFPLTVTSAQKNPTAFYLCASRKSPSGSTDTQYFGPGTRLTVL.